This T cell receptor beta chain was identified during a study of CD8 T cells in Susac syndrome. Study information: Treatment status at blood draw for the Susac syndrome patients was therapy-naive, corticosteroids, or intravenous immunoglobulin alone. Study results and limitations: The CD4+ T cell repertoires that were profiled in Susac syndrome showed no clonal expansion.

Points on this clonotype: The antigen remains unidentified.

V gave up 4 bases and J gave up 5 bases; unmatched junction bases: 6. The CDR3 is 14 residues long. Germline CDR1 is SGHNT and CDR2 is YENEEA. After extraction with the RNeasy kit, about 0.45 to 1 ug of the RNA was reverse transcribed using random hexamers. Multiplex immunoSEQ PCR targeted 54 Vbeta and 13 Jbeta TCR beta segments. TCRdb re-called the immunoSEQ multiplex PCR reads with MiXCR, one entry per CDR3 protein. Of 200,000 to 300,000 distinct CDR3 sequences listed, 90% to 96% are singletons. The J gene is TRBJ2-5, the V gene TRBV11-3, with 8 nucleotides matching TRBD2. The sequencing sample was made of CD4+ T cells from PBMCs. This clonotype was sampled from a human donor with Susac syndrome. The CDR3: CASSYTSGMETQYF. The CDR3 region has the DNA TGTGCCAGCAGCTATACTAGCGGTATGGAGACCCAGTACTTC.